This TCR beta chain stems from a study of T cell repertoires in aging, cancer and after chemotherapy (dated by TCRdb to the late 2010s). For the wider study: Six donor age groups were covered, ranging from 30 or younger up to 70 or older, and each group contained at least three individuals. In the solid tumor group, the paired samples taken before and after chemotherapy came from patients with brain tumors (glioblastoma) who were receiving therapy based on temozolomide. In total, the full dataset held 10 million or so TCR reads. To examine immunoaging and T cell reconstitution after chemotherapy, the study profiled TCR beta repertoires in peripheral blood from healthy donors and cancer patients. Alongside 95 to 100 healthy donors serving as a reference group, the cohort included some 210 cancer patients, of whom 90 to 94 had hematological cancers and some 130 had solid cancers.

The junction shows trimming of 9 bases on V and 2 bases on J, plus 13 bases between the germline ends. The CDR3, from cysteine to phenylalanine, totals 14 residues. Kept here is only the CDR3 DNA, which spans 42 bases and is read in frame from base 1. Based on the germline V gene, the CDR1 and CDR2 sequences are KGHDR and SFDVKD. Rearranged TRB sequences spanning V, D and J segments were amplified in a multiplex touch-down PCR with a mixed TRB-A/B primer pool. Illumina adapters and sample indices were attached to the amplicons in two consecutive PCR reactions using Phusion HS II polymerase. After gel purification with the NucleoSpin Gel and PCR Clean-up kit, the amplicons were checked using Qubit and an Agilent 2100 Bioanalyzer. Sequencing of libraries was carried out on an Illumina MiSeq in 600-cycle, single-indexed, paired-end runs. Processing in the source paper ran as follows. Processing of the TRB sequences was carried out with MiXCR versions 2.12 and 3.0.5. Each unique CDR3 nucleotide sequence was treated as one clone, and only productive sequences with two or more reads were kept. Repertoire metrics included Shannon diversity, evenness, clonality (one minus evenness), and alpha-parameterized diversity profiles from alpha 0 to 5. The IGoR algorithm was used to calculate generation probabilities for clones in the paired samples taken before and after chemotherapy. TCRdb passed the public sequencing reads through fastp at Q25 and MiXCR, retaining productive beta sequences. For every CDR3 protein sequence, its rows merge into one entry that carries the most common genes and DNA. None of the V and J calls come from the authors' own analysis; TCRdb made them. For this sample there are about 1,100 distinct CDR3 sequences; approximately 50% appear just once. Together, the top ten hold around a tenth of the sample.

TCR beta rearrangements were amplified from genomic DNA isolated from peripheral blood, not from sorted cells or RNA. Comment on this clonotype: This receptor's antigen is unknown. Within one base of it there is no much larger clone, and no base qualities were kept.

Paper-wide results and their limitations: Declining TCR diversity with age in healthy donors was mainly explained by loss of richness; in cancer patients, loss of evenness also contributed. According to the authors, the repertoire data do not permit conclusions about immunological memory after chemotherapy. Significantly lower blood TCR diversity and higher clonality were observed in untreated patients with hematological or solid cancers than in age-matched healthy donors. In both cancer cohorts, median generation probability rose over the chemotherapy interval, which suggests that the repertoire was reconstituted through rebound thymic output.

The chain is encoded by TRBV24-1 joined to TRBJ2-1; TRBD1 is possibly the D segment (6 matching bases). The receptor comes from a human donor with a solid tumor. The donor label of this sample is uncertain. The sequencing sample was made of blood. The CDR3 is CATGEGGTYNEQFF. At the DNA level, the sequence is TGTGCCACCGGAGAAGGGGGAACCTACAATGAGCAGTTCTTC.